These 2 T cell receptor beta chains share one sample of origin, sequenced in a study of technical replicates of blood from a few donors. This table comes from immunoSEQ multiplex PCR, and its TCRdb copy is limited to in-frame clones, with some not included. The table lists just over 55,000 clones, just over 90% of them singletons. The sample consisted of PBMCs. These receptors were obtained from a human donor in good health. Some clones in this sample may be carry-over from other donors' samples.

The chain employs TRBV5-1 and TRBJ2-5, with 11 bases matching TRBD2. Germline CDR1 and CDR2: SGHRS and YFSETQ. With V trimmed by 2 bases and J by 1 base, 4 bases remained unmatched. CDR3 length equals 16 residues. The chain's CDR3 is CASSFGTSGLQETQYF. CDR3 sequence (DNA): TGCGCCAGCAGCTTCGGGACTAGCGGCCTCCAAGAGACCCAGTACTTC.

This clone was counted a single time. The chain combines TRBV30 with TRBJ2-7; a weak D match, TRBD2 (6 bases). The CDR3 is 13 residues long. V lost 0 bases to trimming and J lost 3 bases, with 9 bases between them. Germline V lookup: CDR1 GTSNPN, CDR2 SVGIG (reference sequence). The DNA for the CDR3 is TGTGCCTGGAGTGTAGCCGGGGGCTACGAGCAGTACTTC. Translated, it gives CAWSVAGGYEQYF.